The present TCR beta chain was sequenced within a study of graft-versus-host responses after intestinal transplantation (TCRdb year 2021). With respect to the entire study: The transplants that recipients received were multivisceral, liver-intestinal, or isolated intestinal. Anti-thymocyte globulin induction was given to all recipients, followed by maintenance tacrolimus and steroids for 2 to 4 years. Bulk TCR-beta CDR3 sequencing was used to track graft-versus-host and host-versus-graft alloreactive T cell clones in the graft, circulation and bone marrow after intestinal transplantation. Alloreactive clones were identified by sequencing pre-transplant mixed lymphocyte reaction products and comparing them with unstimulated pre-transplant donor and recipient T cells. The cohort enrolled under 25 intestinal transplant recipients including one retransplant, and a few patients lacking pretransplant specimens were excluded. A peak of at least 4% donor T cells among recipient peripheral blood mononuclear cells was the definition used for donor T cell macrochimerism. Samples from a few later patients were sequenced in-house on an Illumina MiSeq with MiXCR processing rather than by the commercial service. Study-wide findings and limitations: Early after transplant, peak levels of circulating GvH clones were associated with declines in HvG clones. GvH clones were found in recipient bone marrow, and some of the GvH clones appeared earlier in ileal mucosa or blood, which is consistent with an intestinal mucosal origin. Conclusions were limited by the relatively low number and heterogeneity of intestinal transplant patients. Patients with donor T cell macrochimerism had high GvH to HvG T cell clonal ratios in their allografts.

The cysteine opens and the phenylalanine closes a CDR3 of 18 amino acids. The CDR3 DNA has 54 bases and is translated from base 1. Looking up the germline V gene yields CDR1 MDHEN and CDR2 SYDVKM. The V and J ends are trimmed by 5 bases and 5 bases, leaving 26 bases between them. Reading the label with the study, this specimen's time point is: cells obtained before transplantation from donor or recipient. CD3+CD4+ and CD3+CD8+ populations were FACS-sorted from unstimulated pre-transplant donor and recipient cells taken from spleen or lymph nodes. With regard to this clone: Its antigen remains unidentified. There are no base qualities to consult, and no much larger clone falls within one base.

Libraries were made using the immunoSEQ multiplex PCR assay. For most patients, genomic DNA was isolated using the Qiagen DNeasy Blood and Tissue Kit and was shipped frozen to Adaptive Biotechnologies for TCR sequencing. High-throughput TCR-beta CDR3 sequencing of genomic DNA from most patients was performed by Adaptive Biotechnologies. The study's processing was this. TCR sequencing data for around 19 patients were retrieved from Adaptive's ImmunoSEQ software; three other patients were processed with MiXCR and VDJtools. To correct CD4 versus CD8 sorting errors, any sequence found in both subsets at a frequency ratio below 5:1 was removed. CDR3 nucleotide sequences shared by donor and recipient were removed because the origin of these sequences could not be assigned. Alloreactive clones required at least 2-fold expansion over unstimulated cells and minimum CFSE-low frequency of 0.002% (template counts) or 0.001% (read counts). A clone was considered mappable if detected in the sequenced pre-transplant spleen, lymph node, or MLR CFSE-low populations of the donor or recipient. The cumulative frequency of alloreactive clones was calculated as a percentage of all sequences, weighted by copy number. The source is immuneACCESS, and TCRdb retained only in-frame sequences with V and J called. Part of the clones is not carried over; for the studies checked, unresolved V genes explain less than half of this, and the remainder is unexplained. D and trimming were read from the DNA, whereas the V and J calls and clone size are those reported in that table. This sample gives roughly 110,000 clones in total; more than 80% of them show up just once. The ten largest clones take up approximately 0.25% of the sample.

This TCR was sampled from a human donor who was the organ donor for an intestinal transplant. The sequence joins TRBV28 to TRBJ2-3; a tentative D match to TRBD2 spans 6 bases. The sequenced sample was unstimulated CD4+ T cells sorted from spleen or lymph node cells, obtained before transplant. Here is the DNA: TGTGCCAGCAGTCCCCACCGTTTGGTAGCGCGCGGGGAAGATACGCAGTATTTT. Its product reads: CASSPHRLVARGEDTQYF.